This T cell receptor beta chain was identified in a study of PD-1 blockade in classical Hodgkin lymphoma. Study-level information: Patients were treated with nivolumab at 3 mg/kg, and this was given intravenously every 2 weeks. Points from the study as a whole: While CD8+ TCR diversity did not rise significantly by C4D1, CD4+ TCR diversity did.

This clone turned up a few times. Its matching antigen is unknown. Germline assignment: CDR1 SQVTM and CDR2 ANQGSEA. The CDR3 covers 13 residues. Deletions cut 4 bases from V and 4 bases from J, with 11 bases between. Exposure to brentuximab vedotin varied, and each patient had relapsed following autologous stem cell transplantation. Patients showed best responses of complete response, partial response or progressive disease. The repertoire was sequenced with immunoSEQ multiplex PCR; TCRdb's copy has only in-frame clones and lacks some. The data contain under 110,000 clones, 80% to 90% of them singletons.

This chain uses TRBV29-1 with TRBJ2-1; the D gene is possibly TRBD2 (6 bases). The input for sequencing was peripheral blood mononuclear cells (PBMCs), taken before the second cycle of nivolumab. This sequence originates from a human donor with classical Hodgkin lymphoma. CDR3 sequence: CSVGEENYNEQFF. The CDR3 nucleotides read TGCAGCGTTGGGGAGGAAAATTACAATGAGCAGTTCTTC.